This is a list of T cell receptor beta chains from one sample in a study of T cell repertoires in aging, cancer and after chemotherapy. TCRdb used MiXCR to reprocess the multiplex PCR reads, holding one entry per CDR3 protein. The sample shows about 13,000 distinct CDR3 sequences, less than 40% of them seen only once. The sequenced sample consisted of blood. Source of these receptors: a human donor in good health. The donor label of this sample is uncertain. Each CDR3 is given with its conserved first and last residue. The order of the fields is CDR3 protein, V gene, J gene, D gene, clone size. The D gene is left open where the match is weak. For some rows the clone size is stated as once, few or many, or as a class when expanded; others skip it.

CDR3: CASSPVATYNEQFF; V: TRBV18; J: TRBJ2-1; D: -; size: -
CDR3: CAWSEGEGKLFF; V: TRBV30; J: TRBJ1-4; D: -; size: -
CDR3: CASSSWTGLGEQYF; V: TRBV5-4; J: TRBJ2-7; D: TRBD1; size: -
CDR3: CASSYSTPLGAGGPQDTQYF; V: TRBV6-2/TRBV6-3; J: TRBJ2-3; D: TRBD2; size: -
CDR3: CASSLGVQPHLERTWNTGELFF; V: TRBV27; J: TRBJ2-2; D: -; size: few
CDR3: CASSDGQSSYNEQFF; V: TRBV6-4; J: TRBJ2-1; D: -; size: -
CDR3: CASSHQGLAGGPAKNIQYF; V: TRBV19; J: TRBJ2-4; D: TRBD2; size: few
CDR3: CAISRGENTEELFF; V: TRBV10-3; J: TRBJ2-2; D: -; size: -
CDR3: CASSRRGDTQYF; V: TRBV6-5; J: TRBJ2-3; D: -; size: -
CDR3: CASSTTDRVEGSPLHF; V: TRBV6-5; J: TRBJ1-6; D: TRBD1; size: -
CDR3: CSVQGAGANVLTF; V: TRBV29-1; J: TRBJ2-6; D: -; size: medium-sized
CDR3: CASSPERQSYEQYF; V: TRBV18; J: TRBJ2-7; D: -; size: -
CDR3: CSVEGGGQGDYNEQFF; V: TRBV29-1; J: TRBJ2-1; D: TRBD1; size: -
CDR3: CASSKQGSAQETQYF; V: TRBV19; J: TRBJ2-5; D: -; size: -
CDR3: CASRGLGKNIRYF; V: TRBV6-6; J: TRBJ2-4; D: -; size: -
CDR3: CAWSEGKLAANEKLFF; V: TRBV30; J: TRBJ1-4; D: -; size: few
CDR3: CASSLQGAATGELFF; V: TRBV19; J: TRBJ2-2; D: TRBD1; size: medium-sized
CDR3: CASSPRGDTQYF; V: TRBV7-6; J: TRBJ2-3; D: -; size: -
CDR3: CASSEGGDSGANVLTF; V: TRBV6-1; J: TRBJ2-6; D: -; size: medium-sized
CDR3: CASSLDFAGYTF; V: TRBV11-3; J: TRBJ1-2; D: -; size: medium-sized
CDR3: CASSFWAPGGDAPLHF; V: TRBV5-6; J: TRBJ1-6; D: -; size: -
CDR3: CASSRGRGSGANVLTF; V: TRBV19; J: TRBJ2-6; D: -; size: medium-sized
CDR3: CASSKSRVTGELFF; V: TRBV11-1; J: TRBJ2-2; D: -; size: medium-sized
CDR3: CASSELGTGEKLFF; V: TRBV6-1; J: TRBJ1-4; D: -; size: -
CDR3: CASSLDSNYGYTF; V: TRBV18; J: TRBJ1-2; D: -; size: -
CDR3: CASAPLDLIGTQYF; V: TRBV12-3/TRBV12-4; J: TRBJ2-5; D: -; size: -
CDR3: CASSQVWTGGLTDTQYF; V: TRBV4-1; J: TRBJ2-3; D: TRBD1; size: -
CDR3: CATSRDEGGTQYF; V: TRBV15; J: TRBJ2-5; D: -; size: few
CDR3: CASSLAGGFGDTQYF; V: TRBV7-6; J: TRBJ2-3; D: -; size: medium-sized
CDR3: CASSEVWGGTDTQYF; V: TRBV6-1; J: TRBJ2-3; D: -; size: -
CDR3: CSAASGRGTEAFF; V: TRBV29-1; J: TRBJ1-1; D: -; size: medium-sized
CDR3: CASSIPDRNEQFF; V: TRBV19; J: TRBJ2-1; D: -; size: few
CDR3: CASQTSGSGQPQHF; V: TRBV18; J: TRBJ1-5; D: -; size: -
CDR3: CASSLLFGQLNEKLFF; V: TRBV7-6; J: TRBJ1-4; D: -; size: -
CDR3: CAASKKEQETQYF; V: TRBV6-2/TRBV6-3; J: TRBJ2-5; D: -; size: -
CDR3: CASTGASRAYEQYF; V: TRBV6-5; J: TRBJ2-7; D: -; size: few
CDR3: CASTSYLGSYQETQYF; V: TRBV12-3/TRBV12-4; J: TRBJ2-5; D: -; size: few
CDR3: CSARDQGKGYTF; V: TRBV20-1; J: TRBJ1-2; D: -; size: once
CDR3: CASSWANQGETQYF; V: TRBV11-1; J: TRBJ2-5; D: -; size: medium-sized
CDR3: CATSSARGPRQQYF; V: TRBV15; J: TRBJ2-7; D: -; size: -
CDR3: CASSEASGGAGELFF; V: TRBV6-1; J: TRBJ2-2; D: TRBD2; size: few
CDR3: CASSPRSRARTDTQYF; V: TRBV13; J: TRBJ2-3; D: -; size: few
CDR3: CSASGVGSYEQYF; V: TRBV29-1; J: TRBJ2-7; D: -; size: medium-sized
CDR3: CATSRDGVLVHEQYF; V: TRBV15; J: TRBJ2-7; D: -; size: medium-sized
CDR3: CASSSSYEQYF; V: TRBV19; J: TRBJ2-7; D: -; size: few
CDR3: CASSDSTSGGPRTQYF; V: TRBV6-4; J: TRBJ2-5; D: TRBD2; size: -
CDR3: CATTTDGGRTDTQYF; V: TRBV6-1; J: TRBJ2-3; D: -; size: -
CDR3: CASSPGEGGAFF; V: TRBV18; J: TRBJ1-1; D: -; size: -
CDR3: CASSSNREKLFF; V: TRBV6-5; J: TRBJ1-4; D: -; size: -
CDR3: CASSRPDSANYGYTF; V: TRBV6-6; J: TRBJ1-2; D: -; size: -
CDR3: CSVEVIDRPTEAFF; V: TRBV29-1; J: TRBJ1-1; D: -; size: medium-sized
CDR3: CASSLRRLSGYTF; V: TRBV28; J: TRBJ1-2; D: -; size: -
CDR3: CASRGTGGGQPQHF; V: TRBV12-3/TRBV12-4; J: TRBJ1-5; D: TRBD1; size: -
CDR3: CASSSGTSGTYEQYF; V: TRBV27; J: TRBJ2-7; D: TRBD2; size: -
CDR3: CATSRMGGSGANVLTF; V: TRBV15; J: TRBJ2-6; D: TRBD2; size: few
CDR3: CASSIQQGTAFF; V: TRBV19; J: TRBJ1-1; D: -; size: -
CDR3: CASSSQGTEAFF; V: TRBV6-5; J: TRBJ1-1; D: -; size: -
CDR3: CASSARQNMEAFF; V: TRBV19; J: TRBJ1-1; D: -; size: -